The 29 T cell receptor beta chains listed next were all sequenced from one sample in a study of OX40 agonist ivuxolimab in advanced cancers. Clones were sequenced by immunoSEQ multiplex PCR, and TCRdb holds only the in-frame ones, with some missing. The sample lists tens of thousands of clones; approximately 78% were seen once. The sequencing here drew on CD4+ or CD8+ T cells sorted from blood, taken in a trial of the OX40 agonist ivuxolimab. Receptors originate from an adult with an advanced solid tumor such as melanoma, head and neck, liver or kidney cancer.

The chain recombines TRBV5-6 with TRBJ2-3, with D possibly being TRBD1 or TRBD2 (5 bases each). Germline CDR1 and CDR2: SGHDT and YYEEEE. Trimming took off 3 bases at V and 6 bases at J, with 14 bases between the two ends. The CDR3 has 14 amino acids. CDR3 in amino acids: CASSSSRDGDTQYF. DNA for the CDR3: TGTGCCAGCAGCTCGTCCCGGGACGGTGATACGCAGTATTTT.

V is TRBV5-1 and J is TRBJ1-6; D not certain. The germline gives CDR1 SGHRS, CDR2 YFSETQ. Deletions cut 7 bases from V and 8 bases from J, with 10 bases between. The CDR3 is 12 amino acids. The CDR3 bases are TGCGCCAGCTCTGACTTGGATTCACCCCTCCACTTT. It is translated as CASSDLDSPLHF.

V gene TRBV4-1 combines with J gene TRBJ2-7; 10 positions agree with TRBD1. Trimming removed 4 bases from V and 0 bases from J; junction bases left unmatched: 3. This CDR3 is 15 amino acids long. Germline V gives CDR1 MGHRA, CDR2 YSYEKL. The CDR3 reads CASSLRTGGSYEQYV. CDR3 in DNA: TGCGCCAGCAGCCTAAGGACAGGGGGCTCCTACGAGCAGTACGTC.

V gene TRBV5-1 combines with J gene TRBJ2-5; TRBD1 aligns across 10 bases. Germline V lookup: CDR1 SGHRS, CDR2 YFSETQ. After removal of 0 bases from V and 5 bases from J, the junction contained 7 bases not matched to a gene. The CDR3 runs 16 residues. CDR3 region: CASSLGLRDRGETQYF. The CDR3 DNA reads TGCGCCAGCAGCTTGGGCCTCCGGGACAGGGGTGAGACCCAGTACTTC.

CDR3 loop: CASSGQSFEAFF. CDR3 sequence (DNA): TGTGCCAGCAGCGGACAGTCTTTCGAAGCTTTCTTT. The chain employs TRBV25-1 and TRBJ1-1; tentative D call: TRBD1 (6 bases). CDR1 and CDR2 (germline): MGHDK, SYGVNS. V lost 6 bases, J lost 8 bases, and 13 bases lay in between. The CDR3 totals 12 residues.

The chain carries TRBV2 and TRBJ1-6; a possible D gene is TRBD1 (6 bases). The CDR3 length is 15 residues. V was clipped by 4 bases and J by 6 bases, with 13 bases between them. The germline gives CDR1 SNHLY, CDR2 FYNNEI. The CDR3 region has the DNA TGTGCCAGCAGTGGGGTAGGGGGAGGTAATTCACCCCTCCACTTT. It specifies CASSGVGGGNSPLHF.

The genes are TRBV7-9 and TRBJ1-2, with 7 positions matching TRBD1. With 4 bases clipped from V and 3 bases from J, the junction kept 8 bases outside the gene matches. Germline V lookup: CDR1 SEHNR, CDR2 FQNEAQ (reference sequence). This CDR3 has 15 amino acids. In nucleotides, the CDR3 is TGTGCCAGCAGCTCCATGACAGGGCTCGACTATGGCTACACCTTC. This encodes CASSSMTGLDYGYTF.

This clone turned up a few times. The chain links TRBV6-5 to TRBJ1-2; 10 bases match TRBD1. CDR1 MNHEY and CDR2 SVGAGI come from the germline V gene. V shed 6 bases and J 8 bases; nucleotides not matched to a gene: 9. The CDR3 extends over 14 amino acids. This CDR3 reads CASRRQGARGGYTF. DNA for the CDR3: TGTGCCAGCAGAAGACAGGGGGCGCGGGGGGGCTACACCTTC.

A few counts support this clone. This sequence joins TRBV19 and TRBJ1-5, with D perhaps TRBD1 (5 bases). The CDR3 sequence is 14 residues long. Germline V gene sequence: CDR1 LNHDA, CDR2 SQIVND (reference sequence). Trimming took off 1 base at V and 5 bases at J, with 9 bases between the two ends. The CDR3 here is CASSIGGFDQPQHF. The CDR3, as DNA: TGTGCCAGTAGTATAGGGGGCTTCGATCAGCCCCAGCATTTT.

V and J are TRBV29-1 and TRBJ2-3, with 11 bases fitting TRBD1. The CDR3 is 16 amino acids. Germline CDR1 and CDR2: SQVTM and ANQGSEA. V was pared by 3 bases and J by 0 bases, with 5 bases of the junction left unmatched. The CDR3 is CSVDSGTGGSTDTQYF. The CDR3 bases are TGCAGCGTTGACTCCGGGACAGGGGGTAGCACAGATACGCAGTATTTT.

This sequence joins TRBV6-1 and TRBJ1-1; D remains unclear. Germline CDR1 reads MNHNS; CDR2 reads SASEGT. CDR3 size: 15 residues. V was trimmed by 7 bases and J by 2 bases, leaving 17 bases between them. CDR3 in amino acids: CASTSRVRKNTEAFF. CDR3 sequence (DNA): TGTGCCAGCACTTCAAGGGTCAGAAAAAACACTGAAGCTTTCTTT.

This clone appeared a single time. V and J are TRBV18 and TRBJ1-3; D gene unclear. The CDR3 is 14 residues long. Trimming pared 2 bases from V and 4 bases from J, leaving 9 bases between. Germline CDR1 and CDR2: KGHSH and LQKENI. Here the CDR3 DNA reads TGTGCCAGCTCACCAACACCCGTCGGAAACACCATATATTTT. Its translation: CASSPTPVGNTIYF.

V and J are TRBV4-2 and TRBJ1-4; 8 bases align to TRBD1. The CDR3 contains 13 residues. V lost 5 bases to trimming and J lost 8 bases; unmatched junction nucleotides: 4. Germline-derived CDR1 and CDR2 are LGHNA and YNFKEQ. The CDR3, as DNA: TGTGCCAGCAGCTTTCGGACAGGGGAAAAACTGTTTTTT. Translating it yields CASSFRTGEKLFF.

The rearrangement links TRBV5-1 to TRBJ2-1; D is undetermined. The germline gives CDR1 SGHRS, CDR2 YFSETQ. Trimming left V 0 bases short and J 5 bases short, with 12 bases between. The CDR3 totals 15 residues. DNA of the CDR3: TGCGCCAGCAGCTTGGGGGCAGAATTTAACAATGAGCAGTTCTTC. Amino acids: CASSLGAEFNNEQFF.

The genes are TRBV4-3 and TRBJ2-3; D might be TRBD1 (7 bases). The CDR3 consists of 14 residues. Looked up from germline, CDR1 is LGHNA and CDR2 is YSLEER. V was shortened by 0 bases and J by 8 bases, with 12 bases between the two germline ends. The CDR3 here is CASSQEGQGGTQYF. In DNA, the CDR3 is TGCGCCAGCAGCCAAGAAGGGCAGGGGGGTACGCAGTATTTT.

The chain links TRBV23-1 to TRBJ1-5, with a tentative D call TRBD1 (5 bases). Being an ORF, TRBV23-1 has a function that is uncertain. This CDR3 spans 18 amino acids. Trimming stripped 8 bases from V and 6 bases from J, with 29 bases between. In DNA, the CDR3 is TGCGCCAGCGACGACCTCTGCCATGGGCTAAAGGGGCGTCAGCCCCAGCATTTT. It translates to CASDDLCHGLKGRQPQHF.

This chain links TRBV2 with TRBJ1-5, with D perhaps TRBD1 (5 bases). CDR1 and CDR2 from the germline V gene are SNHLY and FYNNEI. The CDR3 spans 13 residues. Trimming took off 6 bases at V and 4 bases at J, with 10 bases between the two ends. The CDR3 reads CASRGDWNQPQHF. The CDR3 DNA follows: TGTGCCAGCAGGGGGGACTGGAATCAGCCCCAGCATTTT.

V and J are TRBV4-1 and TRBJ2-7; TRBD2 is a possible D gene (6 bases). The length of the CDR3 is 13 residues. V gave up 4 bases and J gave up 7 bases, with 14 bases separating them. CDR1 and CDR2 from the germline V gene are MGHRA and YSYEKL. The CDR3 coding sequence is TGCGCCAGCAGCCCGGGGACTCGCTGGGAGCAGTACTTC. It translates to CASSPGTRWEQYF.

J is TRBJ2-1 and V is TRBV19, with D hard to call. V was shortened by 3 bases and J by 6 bases, with 12 bases between the two germline ends. CDR1 is LNHDA, CDR2 SQIVND, per germline (reference sequence). The CDR3 is 14 amino acids. DNA of the CDR3: TGTGCCAGTAGTATGAGTGGGCTATCCAATGAGCAGTTCTTC. Protein: CASSMSGLSNEQFF.

This clone has only one observation. The chain has TRBV7-6 and TRBJ2-1; no definite D call. CDR1 is SGHVS, CDR2 FNYEAQ, per germline. Trimming removed 2 bases from V and 0 bases from J, with 8 bases in between. This CDR3 region has 15 residues. In DNA form, the CDR3 reads TGTGCCAGCAGCTTACCCCAGAGCTCCTACAATGAGCAGTTCTTC. It yields the protein CASSLPQSSYNEQFF.

The table lists this clone with a few counts. The sample carries other DNA sequences with the same CDR3. The chain has TRBV5-1 and TRBJ1-1, with D unclear. The germline V gene has CDR1 SGHRS and CDR2 YFSETQ. The V gene lost 0 bases and the J gene lost 3 bases, with 0 bases spanning the gap. This CDR3 spans 11 amino acids. CDR3 residues: CASSLDTEAFF. The CDR3 DNA reads as TGCGCCAGCAGCTTGGACACTGAAGCTTTCTTT.

In DNA, the CDR3 is TGTGCCAGCAGCTTAGCTGCAGATAAAGAGACCCAGTACTTC. Translated, it gives CASSLAADKETQYF. The chain combines TRBV7-9 with TRBJ2-5; D gene ambiguous. Trimming shortened V by 0 bases and J by 3 bases, and 8 bases separated the two germline ends. The CDR3 loop spans 14 amino acids. CDR1 is SEHNR, CDR2 FQNEAQ, per germline (reference sequence). Variable domain in full (rest from reference TRBV7-9 and TRBJ2-5): DTGVSQNPRHKITKRGQNVTFRCDPISEHNRLYWYRQTLGQGPEFLTYFQNEAQLEKSRLLSDRFSAERPKGSFSTLEIQRTEQGDSAMYLCASSLAADKETQYFGPGTRLLVL.

The chain uses TRBV28 and TRBJ2-5; maybe TRBD1 (6 bases). Germline-derived CDR1 and CDR2 are MDHEN and SYDVKM. This CDR3 has 14 residues. V was clipped by 5 bases and J by 4 bases, with 14 bases between them. The CDR3 DNA reads as TGTGCCAGCAGTATCCCTCGCAGGGGAGAGACCCAGTACTTC. Amino acid sequence: CASSIPRRGETQYF.

DNA for the CDR3: TGTGCCAGCAGTGAAAGGGGTGCGGGGGGCTGGGGACTGTTTTTT. Its translation is CASSERGAGGWGLFF. The gene calls are TRBV2 and TRBJ1-4, with a possible D match to TRBD1 (6 bases). Germline V gene lookup returns CDR1 SNHLY and CDR2 FYNNEI. The CDR3 covers 15 residues. The V gene lost 2 bases and the J gene lost 13 bases, with 20 bases spanning the gap.

The chain employs TRBV6-5 and TRBJ2-1; 10 bases map to TRBD2. This CDR3 contains 15 residues. V trimming: 6 bases; J trimming: 7 bases; junction bases outside the gene matches: 9. Germline CDR1 and CDR2: MNHEY and SVGAGI. CDR3 in amino acids: CASSPAGGPWNEQFF. CDR3 bases: TGTGCCAGCAGCCCAGCGGGAGGGCCGTGGAATGAGCAGTTCTTC.

This clone was seen a few times. The chain is built from TRBV7-9 and TRBJ1-4; D not resolved. Germline-derived CDR1 and CDR2 are SEHNR and FQNEAQ (reference sequence). Trimming left V 5 bases short and J 7 bases short, with 14 bases between. CDR3 length equals 14 residues. The CDR3 DNA reads as TGTGCCAGCAGCCGGGCTGCCGACGGTGAAAAACTGTTTTTT. Residues: CASSRAADGEKLFF.

The chain carries TRBV5-1 and TRBJ1-1; perhaps TRBD1 as D (5 bases). The V end lost 1 base, the J end lost 1 base, and 8 bases lay between the germline ends. The CDR3 is 14 residues long. Germline V lookup: CDR1 SGHRS, CDR2 YFSETQ. The CDR3: CASSLIGGNTEAFF. The CDR3, as DNA: TGCGCCAGCAGCTTGATCGGGGGGAACACTGAAGCTTTCTTT. Combining the CDR3 with reference TRBV5-1 and TRBJ1-1 gives the whole variable domain KAGVTQTPRYLIKTRGQQVTLSCSPISGHRSVSWYQQTPGQGLQFLFEYFSETQRNKGNFPGRFSGRQFSNSRSEMNVSTLELGDSALYLCASSLIGGNTEAFFGQGTRLTVV.

This rearrangement joins TRBV7-9 to TRBJ1-4; perhaps TRBD1 as D (5 bases). Germline-derived CDR1 and CDR2 are SEHNR and FQNEAQ (reference sequence). V was shortened by 1 base and J by 8 bases, with 14 bases between the two germline ends. This CDR3 comprises 15 residues. CDR3 DNA sequence: TGTGCCAGCAGCTTAGGAGGGGCAGCGGGGGAAAAACTGTTTTTT. Its protein product is CASSLGGAAGEKLFF.

V is TRBV5-4 and J is TRBJ2-3; 9 nucleotides align to TRBD1. The J segment lost 4 bases and the V segment lost 4 bases, leaving 7 bases of the junction unmatched. Germline V lookup: CDR1 SGHNT, CDR2 YYREEE (reference sequence). The CDR3 has 15 residues. The CDR3 coding sequence is TGTGCCAGCAGCCCGGGGACAGGGAGGGCAGATACGCAGTATTTT. Protein: CASSPGTGRADTQYF.